The T cell receptor beta chain under discussion was sequenced for a study of blood T cell repertoires in COVID-19. The participants were between about 18 and 90 years old and came from roughly 25 US areas. Each participant's cohort was designated according to participant-reported clinical history. CDR1 and CDR2 (germline): LNHDA, SQIVND (reference sequence). J gave up 2 bases and V 7 bases, and 9 bases lay outside the gene matches. CDR3 length equals 17 residues. The method was immunoSEQ multiplex PCR; TCRdb's version includes in-frame clones alone and lacks a portion of them. Of 200,000 or so clones detected, roughly 90% appear once; the ten largest clones hold less than 4.5%.

This sequence joins TRBV19 and TRBJ1-6, with 9 bases fitting TRBD1. Source material: PBMCs or T cells enriched from blood (not recorded which). This TCR came from a woman aged 40 to 50 with acute COVID-19. This CDR3 reads CASMTGGQHTYNSPLHF. The DNA of the CDR3 is TGTGCCAGTATGACAGGGGGACAACATACCTATAATTCACCCCTCCACTTT.